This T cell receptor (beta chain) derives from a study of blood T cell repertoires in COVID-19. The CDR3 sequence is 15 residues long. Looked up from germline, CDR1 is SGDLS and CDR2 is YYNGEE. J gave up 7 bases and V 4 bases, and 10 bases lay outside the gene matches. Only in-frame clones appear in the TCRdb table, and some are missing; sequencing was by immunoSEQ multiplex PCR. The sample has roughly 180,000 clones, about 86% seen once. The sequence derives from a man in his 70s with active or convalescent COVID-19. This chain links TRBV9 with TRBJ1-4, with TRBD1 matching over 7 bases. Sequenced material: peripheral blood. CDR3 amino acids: CASSPQGGGGEKLFF. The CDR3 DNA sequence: TGTGCCAGCAGCCCTCAGGGGGGTGGAGGTGAAAAACTGTTTTTT.